These 31 T cell receptor beta chains came from one sample sequenced in a study of radiation and T cells in renal cell carcinoma. Clones were sequenced by immunoSEQ multiplex PCR, and TCRdb holds only the in-frame ones, with some missing. In the table there are roughly 58,000 clones, around 80% of which are singletons. The time point denotes: blood 4 weeks post-SBRT, at nephrectomy. Noted treatment: 15 Gy SBRT to primary tumor, nephrectomy 4 weeks later. This sample comprised blood, obtained from a patient whose treatment included radiotherapy and nephrectomy. The receptors were gathered from a man aged 60-69 years with renal cell carcinoma.

V is TRBV2 and J is TRBJ1-4, with D unclear. Trimming left V 4 bases short and J 7 bases short, with 7 bases between. The CDR3 is made up of 12 amino acids. CDR1 and CDR2 (germline): SNHLY, FYNNEI. CDR3 sequence reads: CASSARPEKLFF. The CDR3 DNA follows: TGTGCCAGCAGTGCGCGGCCTGAAAAACTGTTTTTT.

The chain couples TRBV7-2 to TRBJ2-7; TRBD1 matches 9 bases. V lost 4 bases, J lost 2 bases, and 6 bases stayed unmatched. From germline, CDR1 is SGHTA and CDR2 FQGNSA. The CDR3 runs 15 residues. The CDR3 protein is CASSSAGTGPYEQYV. The CDR3 DNA is TGTGCCAGCAGCTCAGCCGGGACAGGGCCCTACGAGCAGTACGTC.

In its sample, this clone ranks as medium-sized. This chain joins TRBV7-6 and TRBJ2-1; TRBD2 matches 14 bases. This CDR3 has 15 amino acids. V lost 6 bases, J lost 8 bases, and 6 bases stayed unmatched. Germline assignment: CDR1 SGHVS and CDR2 FNYEAQ. CDR3 nucleotides: TGTGCCAGCAGACGACTAGCGGGGGGGCGCGATGAGCAGTTCTTC. It translates to CASRRLAGGRDEQFF.

The chain links TRBV6-5 to TRBJ2-5; D perhaps matches TRBD2 (6 bases). The CDR3 loop spans 15 amino acids. The germline CDR1 and CDR2 sequences are MNHEY and SVGAGI. Trimming removed 2 bases at V and 4 bases at J, with 14 bases between. CDR3 in amino acids: CASSYPGGVGETQYF. Written as DNA, the CDR3 is TGTGCCAGCAGTTACCCCGGCGGGGTGGGAGAGACCCAGTACTTC.

The V and J genes are TRBV7-6 and TRBJ1-1; maybe TRBD1 (6 bases). The CDR3 is 13 residues long. V gave up 3 bases and J gave up 3 bases, with 8 bases separating them. Germline CDR1 is SGHVS and CDR2 is FNYEAQ. DNA of the CDR3: TGTGCCAGCAGCTTCTCAGGGGACACTGAAGCTTTCTTT. Its translation is CASSFSGDTEAFF.

The J gene is TRBJ2-6, the V gene TRBV5-4, with 9 bases fitting TRBD1. CDR1 and CDR2 from the germline V gene are SGHNT and YYREEE (reference sequence). V lost 3 bases to trimming and J lost 5 bases; unmatched junction nucleotides: 12. This CDR3 is 18 amino acids long. DNA for the CDR3: TGTGCCAGCAGCTCCTTACAGGGGGCGCAAGCCTGGGCCAACGTCCTGACTTTC. Amino acids: CASSSLQGAQAWANVLTF.

This clone was counted only a few times. The chain is built from TRBV14 and TRBJ1-1; tentative D call: TRBD1 (6 bases). V was trimmed by 3 bases and J by 8 bases, leaving 19 bases between them. The germline V gene has CDR1 SGHDN and CDR2 FVKESK. This CDR3 has 15 amino acids. DNA of the CDR3: TGTGCCAGCAGCCATCTAGACGCCACAGGGAGAGAAGCTTTCTTT. This gives the protein CASSHLDATGREAFF.

The chain recombines TRBV10-2 with TRBJ1-1; perhaps TRBD1 as D (6 bases). This CDR3 is 13 amino acids long. The V end lost 6 bases, the J end lost 1 base, and 9 bases lay between the germline ends. Germline V gene lookup returns CDR1 WSHSY and CDR2 SAAADI. The CDR3 sequence is CASRKQGNTEAFF. The CDR3 bases are TGCGCCAGCAGGAAACAGGGGAACACTGAAGCTTTCTTT.

The chain combines TRBV6-1 with TRBJ1-2, with no clear D. The CDR3 contains 14 residues. With 2 bases removed from V and 5 bases from J, the gap between germline ends came to 12 bases. Germline-derived CDR1 and CDR2 are MNHNS and SASEGT. CDR3 in amino acids: CASSENGPTYGYTF. The CDR3 DNA sequence: TGTGCCAGCAGTGAAAACGGGCCAACATATGGCTACACCTTC.

This chain joins TRBV5-8 and TRBJ2-3; TRBD1 matches at 9 bases. CDR3 length: 17 amino acids. The trim removed 0 bases at V and 0 bases at J, leaving 5 bases unmatched. The germline gives CDR1 SGHTS, CDR2 YDEGEE. The CDR3 loop is CASSLGLTGGSTDTQYF. Here the CDR3 DNA reads TGTGCCAGCAGCTTGGGCCTGACAGGGGGTAGCACAGATACGCAGTATTTT.

The chain links TRBV5-1 to TRBJ2-7; maybe TRBD1 (6 bases). V was cut by 6 bases and J by 1 base, with 14 bases left in between. Germline CDR1 SGHRS, CDR2 YFSETQ. This CDR3 contains 14 residues. CDR3 amino acids: CASKLRDTSYEQYF. The DNA of the CDR3 is TGCGCCAGCAAACTCCGGGACACTTCCTACGAGCAGTACTTC.

In nucleotides, the CDR3 is TGTGCCAGCAGAGACAGGGGGCGAGGCACCGGGGAGCTGTTTTTT. Its protein product is CASRDRGRGTGELFF. The gene calls are TRBV6-5 and TRBJ2-2; the match to TRBD1 covers 10 bases. CDR3 length: 15 residues. Trimming cost V 6 bases and J 4 bases; bases outside gene matches: 5. CDR1 is MNHEY and CDR2 is SVGAGI in the germline V gene.

V usage is TRBV5-5 and J usage is TRBJ2-3, with TRBD1 as a possible D gene (6 bases). The germline V and J ends were trimmed by 4 bases and 4 bases, with 16 bases remaining between them. CDR1 is SGHKS and CDR2 is YYEKEE in the germline V gene (reference sequence). The CDR3 has 15 amino acids. The CDR3 loop is CASSKQGDGADTQYF. The CDR3 nucleotides read TGTGCCAGCAGCAAACAGGGAGATGGCGCAGATACGCAGTATTTT. Full variable domain (outside the CDR3, taken from reference TRBV5-5 and TRBJ2-3): DAGVTQSPTHLIKTRGQQVTLRCSPISGHKSVSWYQQVLGQGPQFIFQYYEKEERGRGNFPDRFSARQFPNYSSELNVNALLLGDSALYLCASSKQGDGADTQYFGPGTRLTVL.

The gene calls are TRBV18 and TRBJ1-2; 9 nucleotides agree with TRBD1. The V gene end was trimmed by 3 bases and the J gene end by 2 bases; junction bases not matched to a gene: 13. There are 18 residues in the CDR3. Germline loops: CDR1 KGHSH, CDR2 LQKENI. CDR3 protein: CASSPFRDRDRVNYGYTF. The CDR3 nucleotides are TGTGCCAGCTCACCCTTCCGCGACCGGGACAGGGTAAACTATGGCTACACCTTC.

The chain uses TRBV7-9 and TRBJ1-3; no clear D. Looked up from germline, CDR1 is SEHNR and CDR2 is FQNEAQ (reference sequence). This CDR3 comprises 15 residues. V lost 1 base and J lost 0, with 7 bases in between. This CDR3 is CASSLGDISGNTIYF. CDR3 DNA sequence: TGTGCCAGCAGCTTAGGGGATATCTCTGGAAACACCATATATTTT.

This chain joins TRBV10-2 and TRBJ2-7; no definite D call. The CDR3 sequence is 12 residues long. Looked up from germline, CDR1 is WSHSY and CDR2 is SAAADI. The ends were cut back, 0 bases at V and 5 bases at J, with 5 bases in the middle. The CDR3 nucleotides are TGCGCCAGCAGTGAGTCCCGGGACGAGCAGTACGTC. It encodes CASSESRDEQYV.

V usage is TRBV20-1 and J usage is TRBJ2-5, with unresolved D. Trimming took off 7 bases at V and 2 bases at J, with 8 bases between the two ends. Germline loops: CDR1 DFQATT, CDR2 SNEGSKA (reference sequence). The CDR3 totals 11 residues. The CDR3 nucleotides are TGCAGTGGGGTGGCACAAGAGACCCAGTACTTC. It codes for CSGVAQETQYF.

This clone was counted ten times or more. V usage is TRBV9 and J usage is TRBJ1-4; D is undetermined. Trimming cost V 4 bases and J 0 bases, with 7 bases left between them. The germline V gene has CDR1 SGDLS and CDR2 YYNGEE. This CDR3 is built from 14 residues. The CDR3 bases are TGTGCCAGCAGCCTTACTGCAACTAATGAAAAACTGTTTTTT. Its translation: CASSLTATNEKLFF.

This chain links TRBV4-3 with TRBJ2-2, with D maybe TRBD1 (5 bases). The CDR3 consists of 14 residues. V dropped 4 bases and J dropped 7 bases, with 13 bases sitting between them. Per the germline V gene, CDR1 is LGHNA and CDR2 is YSLEER. CDR3 amino acids: CASSPASRGGELFF. The CDR3 DNA reads TGCGCCAGCAGCCCCGCGAGTAGGGGCGGGGAGCTGTTTTTT.

DNA of the CDR3: TGTGCCAGCAGCAAAGGGGGACAGGGGGCCCGGACTGAAGCTTTCTTT. Its translation is CASSKGGQGARTEAFF. The chain employs TRBV21-1 and TRBJ1-1; the table's D call TRBD1 went unverified against the DNA. TRBV21-1 is deemed a pseudogene. The CDR3 has 16 amino acids.

The chain couples TRBV19 to TRBJ1-1; 7 bases are shared with TRBD1. Per the germline V gene, CDR1 is LNHDA and CDR2 is SQIVND (reference sequence). This CDR3 comprises 14 residues. The V and J ends lost 5 bases and 0 bases, in that order; junction bases with no gene match: 3. CDR3 in amino acids: CASSLQGLNTEAFF. CDR3 DNA sequence: TGTGCCAGTAGTCTACAGGGGTTGAACACTGAAGCTTTCTTT.

The genes are TRBV30 and TRBJ2-6; D is possibly TRBD1 (5 bases). The CDR3 has 18 amino acids. Trimming pared 4 bases from V and 2 bases from J, leaving 21 bases between. From germline, CDR1 is GTSNPN and CDR2 SVGIG (reference sequence). CDR3 residues: CAWTTGLFGRAGANVLTF. The CDR3 DNA sequence: TGTGCCTGGACCACCGGGCTATTCGGCAGGGCTGGGGCCAACGTCCTGACTTTC.

The chain carries TRBV19 and TRBJ1-1; D ambiguous. CDR3 length equals 13 residues. In germline, CDR1 is LNHDA, CDR2 SQIVND (reference sequence). V was trimmed by 6 bases and J by 1 base, leaving 9 bases between them. CDR3 in DNA: TGTGCCAGTAGGAATCAAGCGAACACTGAAGCTTTCTTT. It translates to CASRNQANTEAFF.

The genes are TRBV7-6 and TRBJ2-2; TRBD1 agrees at 9 bases. CDR1 is SGHVS, CDR2 FNYEAQ, per germline. V dropped 5 bases and J dropped 1; count of bases not matched to a gene: 5. The CDR3 consists of 16 residues. The CDR3 is CASSITGGRNTGELFF. The CDR3 DNA is TGTGCCAGCAGCATTACAGGGGGCAGGAACACCGGGGAGCTGTTTTTT.

This clone showed up just a few times. V usage is TRBV7-8 and J usage is TRBJ2-6; the D gene is possibly TRBD1 (5 bases). V lost 5 bases to trimming and J lost 0 bases, with 8 bases between them. There are 15 residues in the CDR3. Per germline, CDR1 SGHVS and CDR2 FQNEAQ. For the CDR3, the DNA is TGTGCCAGCAGCCAAGGGGACTCTGGGGCCAACGTCCTGACTTTC. Translation: CASSQGDSGANVLTF.

The chain uses TRBV19 and TRBJ2-1; the D is unclear. Germline V lookup: CDR1 LNHDA, CDR2 SQIVND (reference sequence). The CDR3 runs to 12 residues. V was trimmed by 3 bases and J by 10 bases, leaving 10 bases between them. The CDR3 is CASSMQAAEQFF. CDR3 coding DNA: TGTGCCAGTAGTATGCAGGCGGCGGAGCAGTTCTTC. The full variable domain, with the rest looked up from reference TRBV19 and TRBJ2-1, is DGGITQSPKYLFRKEGQNVTLSCEQNLNHDAMYWYRQDPGQGLRLIYYSQIVNDFQKGDIAEGYSVSREKKESFPLTVTSAQKNPTAFYLCASSMQAAEQFFGPGTRLTVL.

This chain joins TRBV2 and TRBJ2-1, with 8 bases aligning to TRBD2. The CDR3 covers 16 residues. Germline CDR1 is SNHLY and CDR2 is FYNNEI. The V gene end was trimmed by 2 bases and the J gene end by 2 bases; junction bases not matched to a gene: 5. CDR3 in DNA: TGTGCCAGCAGTGAAAGTGGACTAGCTGCCTACAATGAGCAGTTCTTC. Encoded protein: CASSESGLAAYNEQFF.

This chain uses TRBV7-8 with TRBJ1-3, with 7 bases identical to TRBD1. V lost 6 bases and J lost 1; bases outside the gene matches: 3. The CDR3 runs 14 residues. The germline V gene encodes CDR1 SGHVS and CDR2 FQNEAQ. The CDR3 region is CASSHRGSGNTIYF. DNA for the CDR3: TGTGCCAGCAGTCACAGGGGATCTGGAAACACCATATATTTT.

The genes are TRBV6-1 and TRBJ2-1, with a tentative D call TRBD2 (7 bases). The ends were cut back, 1 base at V and 0 bases at J, with 16 bases in the middle. This CDR3 comprises 18 residues. Germline CDR1 reads MNHNS; CDR2 reads SASEGT. The CDR3 bases are TGTGCCAGCAGTGAAGGGGGGCTAGCGGATAGCTCCTACAATGAGCAGTTCTTC. Its protein is CASSEGGLADSSYNEQFF.

This chain's CDR3 is CASSPLDGGRTEAFF. DNA for the CDR3: TGCGCCAGCAGCCCGCTGGACGGAGGGCGCACTGAAGCTTTCTTT. This chain joins TRBV4-3 and TRBJ1-1; no clear D. The germline gives CDR1 LGHNA, CDR2 YSLEER. Trimming removed 4 bases at V and 4 bases at J, with 16 bases between. The length of the CDR3 is 15 residues.

This clone was observed a handful of times. The chain uses TRBV27 and TRBJ1-5, with D perhaps matching TRBD1 (6 bases). Trimming removed 6 bases at V and 7 bases at J, with 13 bases between. The CDR3 has 13 amino acids. From germline, CDR1 is MNHEY and CDR2 SMNVEV (reference sequence). DNA of the CDR3: TGTGCCAGCAGACCAGGGGACGTACAGCCCCAGCATTTT. Its protein product is CASRPGDVQPQHF.